These T cell receptor beta chains were read from a single sample in a study of cytomegalovirus exposure and HLA in healthy donors. Sequenced by immunoSEQ multiplex PCR; TCRdb stores in-frame clones only, minus some. This table has about 360,000 clones, roughly 88% appearing once. The sequenced sample was PBMCs. All receptors derive from a woman under 30 in good health and CMV-seronegative. Each CDR3 is given with its conserved first and last residue. D genes are given only for firm matches. A row's size may be missing; if present it is once, few, many or a size class.

clone size: -
V gene: TRBV28
D gene: -
J gene: TRBJ2-7
CDR3 protein: CASKAFYEQYF
CDR3 DNA: TGTGCCAGCAAAGCCTTCTACGAGCAGTACTTC

clone size: -
V gene: TRBV5-6
D gene: -
J gene: TRBJ2-5
CDR3 protein: CASNVPGETQYF
CDR3 DNA: TGTGCCAGCAATGTTCCCGGAGAGACCCAGTACTTC

clone size: -
V gene: TRBV4-1
D gene: -
J gene: TRBJ1-5
CDR3 protein: CASSQFAGAIQPQHF
CDR3 DNA: TGCGCCAGCAGCCAATTCGCGGGGGCGATTCAGCCCCAGCATTTT

clone size: -
V gene: TRBV19
D gene: TRBD1
J gene: TRBJ2-7
CDR3 protein: CASSIGTGVYEQYF
CDR3 DNA: TGTGCCAGTAGTATAGGGACAGGTGTGTACGAGCAGTACTTC

clone size: -
V gene: TRBV5-1
D gene: -
J gene: TRBJ2-7
CDR3 protein: CASSLPAARGGYEQYF
CDR3 DNA: TGCGCCAGCAGCTTGCCGGCGGCTAGGGGTGGGTACGAGCAGTACTTC

clone size: -
V gene: TRBV2
D gene: -
J gene: TRBJ1-2
CDR3 protein: CASRDSNYGYTF
CDR3 DNA: TGTGCCAGCAGGGACAGTAACTATGGCTACACCTTC

clone size: -
V gene: TRBV9
D gene: -
J gene: TRBJ2-6
CDR3 protein: CASSATGRPGANVLTF
CDR3 DNA: TGTGCCAGCAGTGCGACAGGGAGGCCTGGGGCCAACGTCCTGACTTTC

clone size: -
V gene: TRBV28
D gene: TRBD2
J gene: TRBJ2-7
CDR3 protein: CASSYPRTVGLAGGAGYEQYF
CDR3 DNA: TGTGCCAGCAGTTACCCCAGGACGGTCGGGCTAGCGGGAGGGGCTGGGTACGAGCAGTACTTC

clone size: -
V gene: TRBV5-1
D gene: -
J gene: TRBJ2-5
CDR3 protein: CASHREQETQYF
CDR3 DNA: TGCGCCAGCCACAGGGAGCAAGAGACCCAGTACTTC

clone size: -
V gene: TRBV28
D gene: -
J gene: TRBJ2-3
CDR3 protein: CASSLGLATGTQYF
CDR3 DNA: TGTGCCAGCAGTTTAGGGCTAGCTACGGGCACGCAGTATTTT

clone size: once
V gene: TRBV5-1
D gene: TRBD1
J gene: TRBJ2-7
CDR3 protein: CASSTGTGFRSYEQYF
CDR3 DNA: TGCGCCAGCAGTACCGGGACAGGGTTTCGTAGCTACGAGCAGTACTTC

clone size: -
V gene: TRBV6-5
D gene: TRBD1
J gene: TRBJ1-1
CDR3 protein: CASSYTRDRVNTEAFF
CDR3 DNA: TGTGCCAGCAGTTACACCAGGGACAGGGTGAACACTGAAGCTTTCTTT

clone size: once
V gene: TRBV7-9
D gene: TRBD1
J gene: TRBJ2-5
CDR3 protein: CASSSSGQGVQEETQYF
CDR3 DNA: TGTGCCAGCAGCTCCTCGGGACAGGGAGTACAAGAGGAGACCCAGTACTTC

clone size: once
V gene: TRBV7-8
D gene: -
J gene: TRBJ2-5
CDR3 protein: CASSSGGGRETQYF
CDR3 DNA: TGTGCCAGCAGCTCTGGTGGAGGTAGAGAGACCCAGTACTTC

clone size: -
V gene: TRBV27
D gene: -
J gene: TRBJ1-3
CDR3 protein: CASGMGVGGAPGNTIYF
CDR3 DNA: TGTGCCAGCGGTATGGGTGTTGGAGGGGCACCCGGAAACACCATATATTTT

clone size: -
V gene: TRBV27
D gene: TRBD2
J gene: TRBJ2-7
CDR3 protein: CASSSPQRGVYEQYF
CDR3 DNA: TGTGCCAGCAGTTCCCCCCAGCGGGGCGTCTACGAGCAGTACTTC

clone size: -
V gene: TRBV5-1
D gene: TRBD1
J gene: TRBJ2-1
CDR3 protein: CASSSRTGRENEQFF
CDR3 DNA: TGCGCCAGCAGCTCTAGGACAGGTCGTGAAAATGAGCAGTTCTTC

clone size: -
V gene: TRBV11-1
D gene: TRBD1
J gene: TRBJ2-1
CDR3 protein: CASSTRDREQFF
CDR3 DNA: TGTGCCAGCAGCACACGGGACAGGGAGCAGTTCTTC

clone size: -
V gene: TRBV27
D gene: -
J gene: TRBJ1-1
CDR3 protein: CASSPQGGNTEAFF
CDR3 DNA: TGTGCCAGCAGTCCACAGGGTGGGAACACTGAAGCTTTCTTT

clone size: once
V gene: TRBV5-1
D gene: -
J gene: TRBJ2-7
CDR3 protein: CASSFGGPAYEQYF
CDR3 DNA: TGCGCCAGCAGCTTCGGGGGACCGGCCTACGAGCAGTACTTC

clone size: -
V gene: TRBV6-1
D gene: -
J gene: TRBJ2-1
CDR3 protein: CASSEYPTDFKEIHNEQFF
CDR3 DNA: TGTGCCAGCAGTGAATACCCCACCGACTTTAAGGAAATCCACAATGAGCAGTTCTTC

clone size: -
V gene: TRBV6-5
D gene: -
J gene: TRBJ1-6
CDR3 protein: CASKSGAYYNSPLHF
CDR3 DNA: TGTGCCTCCAAGTCTGGGGCATATTATAATTCACCCCTCCACTTT

clone size: -
V gene: TRBV9
D gene: TRBD2
J gene: TRBJ2-1
CDR3 protein: CASSVGTSVLEQFF
CDR3 DNA: TGTGCCAGCAGCGTCGGGACTAGCGTATTAGAGCAGTTCTTC

clone size: -
V gene: TRBV2
D gene: TRBD2
J gene: TRBJ2-4
CDR3 protein: CASSEARGGRRTDIQYF
CDR3 DNA: TGTGCCAGCAGTGAAGCGCGGGGGGGGCGCAGGACTGACATTCAGTACTTC

clone size: -
V gene: TRBV27
D gene: -
J gene: TRBJ2-7
CDR3 protein: CASSFGRVSYEQYF
CDR3 DNA: TGTGCCAGCAGTTTCGGCAGGGTGTCCTACGAGCAGTACTTC

clone size: -
V gene: TRBV21-1
D gene: -
J gene: TRBJ1-2
CDR3 protein: CASSKTGGGFCVYGYTF
CDR3 DNA: TGTGCCAGCAGCAAGACAGGGGGAGGTTTTTGCGTCTATGGCTACACCTTC

clone size: -
V gene: TRBV27
D gene: -
J gene: TRBJ2-1
CDR3 protein: CASRLESSYNEQFF
CDR3 DNA: TGTGCCAGCAGGTTAGAGAGCTCCTACAATGAGCAGTTCTTC

clone size: -
V gene: TRBV19
D gene: -
J gene: TRBJ2-1
CDR3 protein: CASSIHSYEQFF
CDR3 DNA: TGTGCCAGTAGTATCCACTCGTATGAGCAGTTCTTC

clone size: few
V gene: TRBV27
D gene: TRBD1
J gene: TRBJ2-7
CDR3 protein: CASSLRTGSYEQYF
CDR3 DNA: TGTGCCAGCAGTCTCAGGACAGGGTCCTACGAGCAGTACTTC

clone size: -
V gene: TRBV28
D gene: TRBD1
J gene: TRBJ2-1
CDR3 protein: CASIRTGSYNEQFF
CDR3 DNA: TGTGCCAGCATTCGGACAGGGTCCTACAATGAGCAGTTCTTC

clone size: few
V gene: TRBV7-9
D gene: TRBD1
J gene: TRBJ2-7
CDR3 protein: CASSPRGQYVEQYF
CDR3 DNA: TGTGCCAGCAGCCCCCGGGGACAGTACGTGGAGCAGTACTTC

clone size: once
V gene: TRBV7-9
D gene: TRBD1
J gene: TRBJ1-6
CDR3 protein: CASSSYRGLGNSPLHF
CDR3 DNA: TGTGCCAGCAGCTCCTACAGGGGCTTGGGCAATTCACCCCTCCACTTT

clone size: -
V gene: TRBV2
D gene: -
J gene: TRBJ1-5
CDR3 protein: CASSSGRYSNQPQHF
CDR3 DNA: TGTGCCAGCTCGTCCGGGAGGTATAGCAATCAGCCCCAGCATTTT

clone size: -
V gene: TRBV19
D gene: TRBD1
J gene: TRBJ1-2
CDR3 protein: CASSITGTGGASNYGYTF
CDR3 DNA: TGTGCCAGTAGTATAACCGGGACAGGGGGCGCTTCTAACTATGGCTACACCTTC

clone size: -
V gene: TRBV9
D gene: -
J gene: TRBJ2-3
CDR3 protein: CASSGSGSTDTQYF
CDR3 DNA: TGTGCCAGCAGCGGGAGCGGGAGCACAGATACGCAGTATTTT

clone size: once
V gene: TRBV6-1
D gene: -
J gene: TRBJ1-1
CDR3 protein: CASHYSEAFF
CDR3 DNA: TGTGCCAGCCACTATTCTGAAGCTTTCTTT

clone size: once
V gene: TRBV6-1
D gene: -
J gene: TRBJ1-5
CDR3 protein: CASSDEGGSGQPQHF
CDR3 DNA: TGTGCCAGCAGTGATGAAGGGGGATCTGGCCAGCCCCAGCATTTT

clone size: -
V gene: TRBV6-5
D gene: TRBD1
J gene: TRBJ2-7
CDR3 protein: CASSYSTGGYEQYF
CDR3 DNA: TGTGCCAGCAGTTACTCAACAGGGGGCTACGAGCAGTACTTC

clone size: -
V gene: TRBV5-1
D gene: -
J gene: TRBJ2-7
CDR3 protein: CASSLARGASYEQYF
CDR3 DNA: TGCGCCAGCAGCTTGGCCCGGGGGGCCTCCTACGAGCAGTACTTC

clone size: -
V gene: TRBV28
D gene: -
J gene: TRBJ1-1
CDR3 protein: CAIQGGGAEAFF
CDR3 DNA: TGTGCCATTCAGGGCGGGGGCGCTGAAGCTTTCTTT

clone size: -
V gene: TRBV18
D gene: -
J gene: TRBJ1-2
CDR3 protein: CASSPFKGTQGEGYTF
CDR3 DNA: TGTGCCAGCTCACCTTTTAAGGGCACACAGGGTGAAGGCTACACCTTC

clone size: -
V gene: TRBV28
D gene: TRBD2
J gene: TRBJ2-3
CDR3 protein: CASSRGLAGGLSDTQYF
CDR3 DNA: TGTGCCAGCAGTCGAGGACTAGCGGGGGGCTTATCAGATACGCAGTATTTT

clone size: -
V gene: TRBV6-1
D gene: TRBD1
J gene: TRBJ1-4
CDR3 protein: CASSSRGTGGEKLFF
CDR3 DNA: TGTGCCAGCAGTTCTAGGGGGACAGGGGGTGAAAAACTGTTTTTT

clone size: -
V gene: TRBV6-5
D gene: TRBD1
J gene: TRBJ2-7
CDR3 protein: CASSSRDRPSYEQYF
CDR3 DNA: TGTGCCAGCAGTTCGCGGGACAGGCCCTCCTACGAGCAGTACTTC

clone size: once
V gene: TRBV2
D gene: -
J gene: TRBJ1-6
CDR3 protein: CASTRTGNNSPLHF
CDR3 DNA: TGTGCCAGCACAAGGACGGGGAACAATTCACCCCTCCACTTT

clone size: -
V gene: TRBV10-2
D gene: -
J gene: TRBJ2-1
CDR3 protein: CASTGLLAREQFF
CDR3 DNA: TGCGCCAGCACCGGACTCCTAGCTCGGGAGCAGTTCTTC

clone size: -
V gene: TRBV7-3
D gene: TRBD1
J gene: TRBJ2-2
CDR3 protein: CASSPGTGGPGELFF
CDR3 DNA: TGTGCCAGCAGCCCCGGGACAGGGGGCCCCGGGGAGCTGTTTTTT

clone size: -
V gene: TRBV11-2
D gene: -
J gene: TRBJ1-2
CDR3 protein: CASSSGAGYTF
CDR3 DNA: TGTGCCAGCAGCTCAGGGGCCGGCTACACCTTC

clone size: few
V gene: TRBV10-3
D gene: -
J gene: TRBJ2-7
CDR3 protein: CAISEQRREQYF
CDR3 DNA: TGTGCCATCAGTGAGCAGCGTAGGGAGCAGTACTTC

clone size: -
V gene: TRBV2
D gene: -
J gene: TRBJ1-5
CDR3 protein: CASREGRGVMAEPQHF
CDR3 DNA: TGTGCCAGCAGGGAAGGACGGGGAGTTATGGCGGAGCCCCAGCATTTT

clone size: -
V gene: TRBV27
D gene: TRBD1
J gene: TRBJ1-2
CDR3 protein: CASSLVPRGNYGYTF
CDR3 DNA: TGTGCCAGCAGTTTAGTACCCAGGGGGAACTATGGCTACACCTTC

clone size: -
V gene: TRBV30
D gene: -
J gene: TRBJ1-2
CDR3 protein: CAWSVGTFGYTF
CDR3 DNA: TGTGCCTGGAGTGTTGGGACATTTGGCTACACCTTC

clone size: -
V gene: TRBV9
D gene: -
J gene: TRBJ2-2
CDR3 protein: CASSELQGNTGELFF
CDR3 DNA: TGTGCCAGCAGCGAACTCCAGGGCAACACCGGGGAGCTGTTTTTT

clone size: -
V gene: TRBV6-1
D gene: -
J gene: TRBJ1-2
CDR3 protein: CASINSLNYGYTF
CDR3 DNA: TGTGCCAGCATCAACAGCCTTAACTATGGCTACACCTTC

clone size: few
V gene: TRBV4-1
D gene: TRBD2
J gene: TRBJ2-1
CDR3 protein: CASSQAWTSMDEQFF
CDR3 DNA: TGCGCCAGCAGCCAAGCCTGGACTAGCATGGATGAGCAGTTCTTC

clone size: -
V gene: TRBV7-9
D gene: TRBD1
J gene: TRBJ1-2
CDR3 protein: CASSLDAGTGTF
CDR3 DNA: TGTGCCAGCAGCCTAGACGCCGGGACAGGGACCTTC

clone size: once
V gene: TRBV6-1
D gene: -
J gene: TRBJ1-1
CDR3 protein: CASNSGWTEAFF
CDR3 DNA: TGTGCCAGCAACTCAGGGTGGACTGAAGCTTTCTTT

clone size: -
V gene: TRBV11-2
D gene: -
J gene: TRBJ2-7
CDR3 protein: CASSFPGNEQYF
CDR3 DNA: TGTGCCAGCAGCTTCCCGGGAAACGAGCAGTACTTC

clone size: -
V gene: TRBV2
D gene: -
J gene: TRBJ1-1
CDR3 protein: CASSDREVTEAFF
CDR3 DNA: TGTGCCAGCAGTGACAGGGAGGTTACTGAAGCTTTCTTT